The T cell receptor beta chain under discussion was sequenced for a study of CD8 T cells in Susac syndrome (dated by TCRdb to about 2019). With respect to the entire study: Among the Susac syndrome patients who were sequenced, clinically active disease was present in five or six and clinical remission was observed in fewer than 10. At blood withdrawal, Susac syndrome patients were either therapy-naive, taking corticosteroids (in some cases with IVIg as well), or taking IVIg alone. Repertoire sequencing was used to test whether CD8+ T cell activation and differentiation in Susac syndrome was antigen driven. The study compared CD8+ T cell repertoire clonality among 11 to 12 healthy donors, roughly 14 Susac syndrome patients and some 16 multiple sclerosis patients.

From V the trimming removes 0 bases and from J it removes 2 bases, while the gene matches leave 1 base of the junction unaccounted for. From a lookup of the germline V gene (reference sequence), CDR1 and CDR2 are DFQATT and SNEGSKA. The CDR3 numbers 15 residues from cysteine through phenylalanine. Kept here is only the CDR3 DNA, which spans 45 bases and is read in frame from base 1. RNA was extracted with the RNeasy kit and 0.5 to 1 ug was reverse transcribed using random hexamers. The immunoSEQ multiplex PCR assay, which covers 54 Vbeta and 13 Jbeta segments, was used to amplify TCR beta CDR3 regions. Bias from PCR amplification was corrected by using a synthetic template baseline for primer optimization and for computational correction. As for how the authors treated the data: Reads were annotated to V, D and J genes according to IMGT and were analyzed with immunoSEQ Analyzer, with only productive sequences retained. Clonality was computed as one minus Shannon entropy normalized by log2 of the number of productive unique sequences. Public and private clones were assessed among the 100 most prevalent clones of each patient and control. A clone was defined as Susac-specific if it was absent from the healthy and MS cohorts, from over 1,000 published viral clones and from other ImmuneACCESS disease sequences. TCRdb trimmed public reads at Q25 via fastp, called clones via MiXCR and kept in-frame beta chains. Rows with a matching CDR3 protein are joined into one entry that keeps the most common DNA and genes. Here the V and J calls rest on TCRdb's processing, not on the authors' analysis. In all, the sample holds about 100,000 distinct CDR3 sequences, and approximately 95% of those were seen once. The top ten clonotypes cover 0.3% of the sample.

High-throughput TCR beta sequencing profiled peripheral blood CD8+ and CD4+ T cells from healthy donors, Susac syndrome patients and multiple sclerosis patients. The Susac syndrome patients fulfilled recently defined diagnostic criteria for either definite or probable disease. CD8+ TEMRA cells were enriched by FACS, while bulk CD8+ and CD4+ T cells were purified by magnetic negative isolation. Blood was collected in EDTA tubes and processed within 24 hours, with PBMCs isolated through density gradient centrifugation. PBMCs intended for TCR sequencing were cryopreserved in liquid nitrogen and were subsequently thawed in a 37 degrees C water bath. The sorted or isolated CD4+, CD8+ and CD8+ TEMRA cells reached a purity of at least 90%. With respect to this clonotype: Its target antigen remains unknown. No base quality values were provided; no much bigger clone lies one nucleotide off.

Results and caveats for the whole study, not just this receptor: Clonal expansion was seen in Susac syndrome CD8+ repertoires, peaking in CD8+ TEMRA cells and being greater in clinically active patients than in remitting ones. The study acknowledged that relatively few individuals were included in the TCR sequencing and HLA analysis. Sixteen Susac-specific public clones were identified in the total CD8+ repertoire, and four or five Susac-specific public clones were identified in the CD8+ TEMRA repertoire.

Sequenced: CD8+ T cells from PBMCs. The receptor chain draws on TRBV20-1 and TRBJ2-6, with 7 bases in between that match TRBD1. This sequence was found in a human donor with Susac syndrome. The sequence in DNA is TGCAGTGCTAGAGAGACAGGGACTGGGGCCAACGTCCTGACTTTC. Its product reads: CSARETGTGANVLTF.